What follows is one T cell receptor beta chain and its context. Its antigen is unidentified. These data are taken from a study of OX40 agonist ivuxolimab in advanced cancers. At the level of the study: A history of anti-PD-1, anti-PD-L1 or anti-CTLA-4 therapy was acceptable, and about 40% had some. Points from the study as a whole: CD4+ and CD8+ blood T cells expanded clonally by week 6 at 0.1 to 3.0 mg/kg.

V shed 11 bases and J shed 6 bases, with 13 bases lying between them. Germline lookup yields CDR1 SEHNR and CDR2 FQNEAQ (reference sequence). The CDR3 consists of 12 residues. Using immunoSEQ multiplex PCR, the repertoire was profiled, and TCRdb retains in-frame clones only, with some absent. The sample lists just over 90,000 clones, approximately 94% occurring once. The chain employs TRBV7-9 and TRBJ2-2; the D call may be TRBD1 or TRBD2 (5 bases each). The sample consisted of CD4+ or CD8+ T cells sorted from blood, taken in a trial of the OX40 agonist ivuxolimab. This clonotype was obtained from an adult with an advanced solid tumor such as melanoma, head and neck, liver or kidney cancer. CDR3 in amino acids: CAGLGVAGELFF. For the CDR3, the DNA is TGTGCCGGATTGGGGGTGGCCGGGGAGCTGTTTTTT.